The entry below describes one T cell receptor (beta chain). No antigen is known for it. PCR primers comprised 60 Vbeta and 13 Jbeta primers. Some clones are missing from TCRdb's copy, which holds only in-frame ones; the method was immunoSEQ multiplex PCR. Altogether more than 95,000 clones are present, 55% to 75% being singletons, with the ten largest covering approximately 3.5%. This record belongs to a study of cytomegalovirus exposure and HLA in healthy donors. Study-wide points: There were three CMV-associated chains whose specificity for CMV antigens was confirmed in vitro.

The V segment lost 3 bases and the J segment 3 bases; nucleotides outside the gene matches: 4. This CDR3 region has 14 residues. CDR1 and CDR2 from the germline V gene are SGHRS and YFSETQ. The sample comprised PBMCs. This rearrangement joins TRBV5-1 to TRBJ1-1; 8 bases line up with TRBD1. The receptor comes from a man under 40 in good health and CMV-seronegative. CDR3 region: CASSSQGEYTEAFF. The CDR3 coding sequence is TGCGCCAGCAGCTCACAGGGGGAATACACTGAAGCTTTCTTT.